Below are 23 T cell receptor beta chains sequenced from a single sample in a study of beta chain features in type 1 diabetes. Points from the study as a whole: Type 1 diabetes patients had moderately but significantly shorter TCRB CDR3s in all four CD4+ subsets.

Every bit of the isolated RNA underwent reverse transcription, so sequencing read expressed TCRB transcripts. TCRdb's table, derived via immunoSEQ multiplex PCR, lists solely in-frame clones and lacks some. The sample lists about 130,000 clones, approximately 9% seen once, with approximately 0.7% in the top ten. These receptors lack a known antigen. Sequenced: central memory CD4+ T cells from blood. All receptors derive from a man aged 30 to 39 with type 1 diabetes.

The chain couples TRBV9 to TRBJ2-3; the match to TRBD2 covers 13 bases. V was pared by 2 bases and J by 5 bases, with 5 bases of the junction left unmatched. This CDR3 region has 16 residues. CDR1 and CDR2 from the germline V gene are SGDLS and YYNGEE. This chain's CDR3 is CASSVTSGGAGDTQYF. The DNA for the CDR3 is TGTGCCAGCAGCGTCACTAGCGGGGGGGCCGGAGATACGCAGTATTTT.

This clone was seen only a few times. The rearrangement links TRBV30 to TRBJ1-4, with a tentative D call TRBD1 (5 bases). This CDR3 contains 14 residues. V was trimmed by 0 bases and J by 8 bases, leaving 13 bases between them. Germline CDR1 reads GTSNPN; CDR2 reads SVGIG (reference sequence). This CDR3 is CAWSVVGASEKLFF. The CDR3 region has the DNA TGTGCCTGGAGTGTAGTAGGGGCAAGCGAAAAACTGTTTTTT.

This clone was detected a few times. This chain joins TRBV5-6 and TRBJ1-6, with a weak D call TRBD1 (6 bases). The V end lost 4 bases, the J end lost 10 bases, and 12 bases lay between the germline ends. Germline-derived CDR1 and CDR2 are SGHDT and YYEEEE. This CDR3 has 13 amino acids. The CDR3 nucleotides are TGTGCCAGCAGCCGGGACATTGGGTCACCCCTCCACTTT. This sequence encodes CASSRDIGSPLHF.

This clone was detected only a few times. In nucleotides, the CDR3 is TGCGCCAGCAGCTTGGTAGCGGGAATCGACACTGAAGCTTTCTTT. This sequence encodes CASSLVAGIDTEAFF. The chain couples TRBV5-1 to TRBJ1-1; D gene unclear. V was cut by 0 bases and J by 3 bases, with 12 bases left in between. CDR1 and CDR2 (germline): SGHRS, YFSETQ. This CDR3 has 15 residues.

V usage is TRBV5-1 and J usage is TRBJ2-1, with 11 bases that match TRBD2. The CDR3 is 17 amino acids. Trimming removed 0 bases from V and 5 bases from J; junction bases left unmatched: 7. Germline loops: CDR1 SGHRS, CDR2 YFSETQ. The CDR3, as DNA: TGCGCCAGCAGCTTGGTCTCTAGCGGGGGGAAAGACAATGAGCAGTTCTTC. It specifies CASSLVSSGGKDNEQFF.

The rearrangement joins TRBV7-2 to TRBJ1-2; D is uncertain. The germline V and J ends were trimmed by 1 base and 7 bases, with 10 bases remaining between them. This CDR3 region has 13 residues. The germline CDR1 and CDR2 sequences are SGHTA and FQGNSA. The DNA for the CDR3 is TGTGCCAGCAGCTTAGGCAGGCACGGTGGCTACACCTTC. Amino acid sequence: CASSLGRHGGYTF.

This rearrangement joins TRBV6-5 to TRBJ2-5; weak D call: TRBD1 (7 bases). The CDR3 totals 15 residues. With 6 bases removed from V and 0 bases from J, the gap between germline ends came to 14 bases. CDR1 and CDR2 from the germline V gene are MNHEY and SVGAGI. CDR3 nucleotide sequence: TGTGCCAGCAGCAGGGGGGCCGCGGACCAAGAGACCCAGTACTTC. Protein sequence: CASSRGAADQETQYF.

The V call is TRBV5-8, the J call TRBJ2-3; the match to TRBD2 covers 8 bases. Per the germline V gene, CDR1 is SGHTS and CDR2 is YDEGEE. With 2 bases clipped from V and 5 bases from J, the junction kept 4 bases outside the gene matches. This CDR3 spans 14 amino acids. The CDR3 region has the DNA TGTGCCAGCAGCTTTGGACTAGCAGGAGATACGCAGTATTTT. This encodes CASSFGLAGDTQYF.

This rearrangement joins TRBV6-5 to TRBJ1-2, with 12 positions matching TRBD1. The ends lost 8 bases at V and 8 bases at J; junction bases unmatched: 9. Germline V gene data show CDR1 as MNHEY and CDR2 as SVGAGI. The CDR3 consists of 14 residues. The CDR3 sequence is CASRDRGLYGGYTF. The CDR3 region has the DNA TGTGCCAGCCGGGACAGGGGGCTCTATGGAGGCTACACCTTC.

This chain connects TRBV19 to TRBJ1-2; the D is unclear. Trimming shortened V by 3 bases and J by 7 bases, and 27 bases separated the two germline ends. Germline loops: CDR1 LNHDA, CDR2 SQIVND (reference sequence). This CDR3 contains 18 residues. The CDR3, as DNA: TGTGCCAGTAGTATGTCGCGCTCCACGGGTGCGGTTATAGTTGGCTACACCTTC. This sequence encodes CASSMSRSTGAVIVGYTF.

This clone came up a few times. V and J are TRBV13 and TRBJ1-2; the D gene is possibly TRBD1 (5 bases). The V gene lost 0 bases and the J gene lost 11 bases, with 13 bases spanning the gap. This CDR3 spans 13 amino acids. CDR1 is PRHDT, CDR2 FYEKMQ, per germline (reference sequence). CDR3 DNA: TGTGCCAGCAGCTTAGGCCGGGACTCAGGATACACCTTC. Translating it yields CASSLGRDSGYTF.

The sample holds a few counts of this clone. In the same sample, other DNA sequences code for this CDR3. V is TRBV2 and J is TRBJ1-1, with D perhaps matching TRBD1 (5 bases). CDR3 length: 13 amino acids. Trimming removed 0 bases from V and 4 bases from J, with 6 bases in between. CDR1 and CDR2 from the germline V gene are SNHLY and FYNNEI. In DNA form, the CDR3 reads TGTGCCAGCAGTGAAGCAGGGGCCACTGAAGCTTTCTTT. Translation gives CASSEAGATEAFF.

This chain joins TRBV4-1 and TRBJ2-3; 8 positions agree with TRBD2. V trimming: 1 base; J trimming: 1 base; junction bases outside the gene matches: 7. The CDR3 contains 17 residues. Germline lookup yields CDR1 MGHRA and CDR2 YSYEKL. Here the CDR3 reads CASSQGGAGGGTDTQYF. The CDR3, as DNA: TGCGCCAGCAGCCAAGGAGGGGCGGGGGGAGGCACAGATACGCAGTATTTT.

This clone was seen a handful of times. The rearrangement links TRBV11-2 to TRBJ2-5; D possibly corresponds to TRBD2 (6 bases). The CDR3 spans 14 residues. The germline CDR1 and CDR2 sequences are SGHAT and FQNNGV. The ends were cut back, 4 bases at V and 5 bases at J, with 14 bases in the middle. The CDR3 DNA reads TGTGCCAGCAGCTCGCGGGCGGGGCAGGAGACCCAGTACTTC. This sequence encodes CASSSRAGQETQYF.

This clone was picked up a small number of times. V is TRBV28 and J is TRBJ2-7; 12 bases agree with TRBD1. This CDR3 has 14 amino acids. J lost 6 bases, V lost 7 bases, and 7 bases had no gene match. Per the germline V gene, CDR1 is MDHEN and CDR2 is SYDVKM. CDR3 nucleotide sequence: TGTGCCAGCACTCCCCCGGGACAGGGGGCCGAGCAGTACTTC. It specifies CASTPPGQGAEQYF.

This clone was picked up a small number of times. The chain recombines TRBV11-2 with TRBJ2-2, with a possible D match to TRBD1 (6 bases). The CDR3 extends over 14 amino acids. Germline CDR1 is SGHAT and CDR2 is FQNNGV. V dropped 6 bases and J dropped 4 bases, with 12 bases sitting between them. The CDR3 DNA follows: TGTGCCAGCAGATCACAGGGAAGCACCGGGGAGCTGTTTTTT. It is translated as CASRSQGSTGELFF. Variable domain in full (rest from reference TRBV11-2 and TRBJ2-2): EAGVAQSPRYKIIEKRQSVAFWCNPISGHATLYWYQQILGQGPKLLIQFQNNGVVDDSQLPKDRFSAERLKGVDSTLKIQPAKLEDSAVYLCASRSQGSTGELFFGEGSRLTVL.

This clone was seen a few times. The CDR3 region has the DNA TGCGCCAGCAGCTTTAAAGGCGGGGGGTTTACAGATACGCAGTATTTT. It codes for CASSFKGGGFTDTQYF. The chain couples TRBV5-1 to TRBJ2-3, with TRBD2 matching 8 bases. The germline CDR1 and CDR2 sequences are SGHRS and YFSETQ. The CDR3 extends over 16 amino acids. Unmatched junction bases numbered 8, after V lost 2 bases and J lost 3 bases.

This clone was recorded a few times. The rearrangement uses TRBV5-4 and TRBJ1-4; TRBD1 matches at 10 bases. J gave up 8 bases and V 2 bases, and 12 bases lay outside the gene matches. Germline assignment: CDR1 SGHNT and CDR2 YYREEE (reference sequence). This CDR3 is built from 17 residues. Written as DNA, the CDR3 is TGTGCCAGCAGCTTCCGTCCCGGGACAGGGGAAGGAGAAAAACTGTTTTTT. Its protein is CASSFRPGTGEGEKLFF.

This clone was picked up one time. This chain uses TRBV18 with TRBJ2-3; no clear D. Trimming pared 8 bases from V and 5 bases from J, leaving 11 bases between. Germline V CDR1 and CDR2: KGHSH, LQKENI. This CDR3 comprises 12 residues. CDR3 region: CASLRSGDTQYF. CDR3 DNA sequence: TGTGCCAGCCTCAGATCAGGAGATACGCAGTATTTT.

This clone came up many times. The J gene is TRBJ1-6, the V gene TRBV11-2; TRBD1 aligns across 8 bases. This CDR3 has 16 amino acids. Germline CDR1 reads SGHAT; CDR2 reads FQNNGV. V lost 4 bases, J lost 10 bases, and 12 bases stayed unmatched. CDR3: CASSYARGQVPSPLHF. In DNA form, the CDR3 reads TGTGCCAGCAGCTACGCTCGGGGACAGGTCCCGTCACCCCTCCACTTT.

The chain employs TRBV4-3 and TRBJ2-1; 12 bases match TRBD2. This CDR3 region has 16 residues. Trimming cost V 4 bases and J 4 bases; bases outside gene matches: 5. Per germline, CDR1 LGHNA and CDR2 YSLEER. CDR3 nucleotides: TGCGCCAGCAGCCCCCGACTAGCGGGGGATTACAATGAGCAGTTCTTC. It encodes CASSPRLAGDYNEQFF.

This clone was counted only a few times. This chain uses TRBV20-1 with TRBJ1-2; D call uncertain. Germline CDR1 reads DFQATT; CDR2 reads SNEGSKA (reference sequence). The CDR3 is 11 residues long. V lost 6 bases, J lost 8 bases, and 13 bases lay in between. The CDR3 sequence: CSAPVLMGYTF. The CDR3 coding sequence is TGCAGTGCCCCGGTCCTAATGGGCTACACCTTC.

This chain links TRBV2 with TRBJ2-1; unclear D gene. V lost 4 bases and J lost 8, with 6 bases in between. Germline values: CDR1 SNHLY, CDR2 FYNNEI. The CDR3 is 11 amino acids. The CDR3 region has the DNA TGTGCCAGCAGTGGGAGCTATGAGCAGTTCTTC. Encoded protein: CASSGSYEQFF.